The 8 T cell receptor beta chains given below trace back to one sample, sequenced in a study of blood T cell repertoires in COVID-19. Sequencing was performed with immunoSEQ multiplex PCR; in TCRdb, only in-frame clones are kept and a portion is missing. The sample carries approximately 270,000 clones, approximately 90% recorded once. Specimen: PBMCs or T cells enriched from blood (not recorded which). The receptors here all came from a man in his forties who had been exposed to COVID-19.

The rearrangement joins TRBV5-5 to TRBJ2-7, with TRBD2 identical over 11 bases. The CDR3 runs 18 residues. Germline-derived CDR1 and CDR2 are SGHKS and YYEKEE (reference sequence). The V gene end was trimmed by 3 bases and the J gene end by 0 bases; junction bases not matched to a gene: 11. DNA for the CDR3: TGTGCCAGCAGCTCCCAGACTAGCGGGAATACTATCTCCTACGAGCAGTACTTC. Its translation: CASSSQTSGNTISYEQYF.

This chain links TRBV14 with TRBJ1-4, with 10 bases lining up with TRBD1. Germline CDR1 and CDR2: SGHDN and FVKESK. This CDR3 is built from 15 residues. With 2 bases clipped from V and 7 bases from J, the junction kept 4 bases outside the gene matches. This chain's CDR3 is CASSQTGTGVEKLFF. CDR3 in DNA: TGTGCCAGCAGCCAAACCGGGACAGGGGTTGAAAAACTGTTTTTT.

The chain joins TRBV6-2 or TRBV6-3 to TRBJ1-6; 11 nucleotides agree with TRBD1. The CDR3 has 18 residues. V shed 6 bases and J 9 bases; nucleotides not matched to a gene: 16. Germline assignment: CDR1 MNHEY and CDR2 SVGEGT. Here the CDR3 reads CASSHVPGQGVKSSPLHF. CDR3 DNA: TGTGCCAGCAGCCACGTGCCGGGACAGGGGGTTAAGAGTTCACCCCTCCACTTT.

This chain links TRBV2 with TRBJ1-2; 7 bases align to TRBD1. The CDR3 totals 12 residues. V trimming: 7 bases; J trimming: 8 bases; junction bases outside the gene matches: 7. CDR1 and CDR2 (germline): SNHLY, FYNNEI. As DNA, the CDR3 is TGTGCCAGCATAGGGGGCTTAAGGGGCTACACCTTC. Protein product: CASIGGLRGYTF.

The gene calls are TRBV3-1 (or the pseudogene TRBV3-2) and TRBJ1-6, with D possibly matching TRBD1 (5 bases). Trimming cost V 1 base and J 5 bases, with 9 bases left between them. The V gene's germline CDR1 is LGHDT and CDR2 YNNKEL (reference sequence). The CDR3 is 15 amino acids. CDR3 coding DNA: TGTGCCAGCAGCCAAGGGGGCGCGGATAATTCACCCCTCCACTTT. Translating gives CASSQGGADNSPLHF.

The chain recombines TRBV6-5 with TRBJ1-2; D is possibly TRBD1 (5 bases). CDR1 is MNHEY, CDR2 SVGAGI, per germline. V gave up 0 bases and J gave up 6 bases, with 14 bases separating them. This CDR3 spans 15 amino acids. CDR3 sequence (DNA): TGTGCCAGCAGTTACTCGATCGGGGGAAGGGATGGCTACACCTTC. This translates into CASSYSIGGRDGYTF.

This chain links TRBV19 with TRBJ1-2; perhaps TRBD1 as D (6 bases). The germline CDR1 and CDR2 sequences are LNHDA and SQIVND (reference sequence). V lost 3 bases and J 6 bases, leaving 14 bases between the germline ends. The CDR3 has 14 residues. This CDR3 is CASSMLGDTNGYTF. Here the CDR3 DNA reads TGTGCCAGTAGTATGTTAGGGGACACAAATGGCTACACCTTC.

CDR3 DNA: TGTGCCAGCAGTCCTACAGGGGGCCGTGGAAACACCATATATTTT. This encodes CASSPTGGRGNTIYF. J is TRBJ1-3 and V is TRBV27, with 9 bases lining up with TRBD1. Germline V gene lookup returns CDR1 MNHEY and CDR2 SMNVEV (reference sequence). This CDR3 is built from 15 residues. V shed 5 bases, J shed 3 bases, and the junction held 5 bases outside the gene matches.